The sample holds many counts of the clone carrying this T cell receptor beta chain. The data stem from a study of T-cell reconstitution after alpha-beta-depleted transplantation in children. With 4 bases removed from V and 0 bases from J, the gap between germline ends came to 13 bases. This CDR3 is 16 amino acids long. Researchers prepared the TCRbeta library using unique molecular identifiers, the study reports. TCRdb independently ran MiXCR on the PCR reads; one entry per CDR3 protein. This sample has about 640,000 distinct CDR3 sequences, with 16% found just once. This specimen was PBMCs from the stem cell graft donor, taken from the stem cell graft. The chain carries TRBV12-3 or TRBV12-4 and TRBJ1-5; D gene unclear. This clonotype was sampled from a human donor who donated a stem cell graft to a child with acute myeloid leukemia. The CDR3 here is CASSSAGVYSNQPQHF. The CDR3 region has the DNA TGTGCCAGCAGTTCTGCCGGGGTTTATAGCAATCAGCCCCAGCATTTT.